Listed below are T cell receptor beta chains from one sample, sequenced in a study of blood T cell repertoires in COVID-19. Clones were read by immunoSEQ multiplex PCR, and TCRdb kept only the in-frame ones, dropping some. Of a few hundred thousand clones listed, around 90% were seen once; the top ten hold about 16%. The sequenced sample was PBMCs or T cells enriched from blood (not recorded which). The receptors come from a man under 40 who had been exposed to COVID-19. Both conserved end residues are part of each CDR3. Each record gives: V gene, clone size, J gene, D gene, CDR3 DNA, CDR3 protein. The D gene is left open where the match is weak. Expanded clones are given a class, and other clones once, few, many or no size at all.

V gene: TRBV7-2; clone size: -; J gene: TRBJ1-1; D gene: -; CDR3 DNA: TGTGCCAGCAGCTCACCAAGGTTGGGGCTGAACACTGAAGCTTTCTTT; CDR3 protein: CASSSPRLGLNTEAFF
V gene: TRBV6-5; clone size: -; J gene: TRBJ2-7; D gene: TRBD2; CDR3 DNA: TGTGCCAGCAAGAGCGGGGCCCTGGGCGAGCAGTACTTC; CDR3 protein: CASKSGALGEQYF
V gene: TRBV7-9; clone size: once; J gene: TRBJ1-5; D gene: TRBD1; CDR3 DNA: TGTGCCAGCAGCACGACGGACAGGAGCAATCAGCCCCAGCATTTT; CDR3 protein: CASSTTDRSNQPQHF
V gene: TRBV3-1/TRBV3-2; clone size: -; J gene: TRBJ1-1; D gene: TRBD1; CDR3 DNA: TGTGCCAGCAGCCAACTCACCGGGACAGGGGGCGCGGAGGCTTTCTTT; CDR3 protein: CASSQLTGTGGAEAFF
V gene: TRBV30; clone size: -; J gene: TRBJ1-2; D gene: -; CDR3 DNA: TGTGCCTGGAGTCCTGGGCAGGTGTATGGCTACACCTTC; CDR3 protein: CAWSPGQVYGYTF
V gene: TRBV19; clone size: -; J gene: TRBJ1-4; D gene: TRBD1; CDR3 DNA: TGTGCCAGTAGTATAGATCCCGGGACAGGGGGCTGTGAAAAACTGTTTTTT; CDR3 protein: CASSIDPGTGGCEKLFF
V gene: TRBV28; clone size: -; J gene: TRBJ1-6; D gene: -; CDR3 DNA: TGTGCCAGCAGTTATCAGGGGTCCTATAATTCACCCCTCCACTTT; CDR3 protein: CASSYQGSYNSPLHF
V gene: TRBV4-2; clone size: -; J gene: TRBJ2-1; D gene: TRBD2; CDR3 DNA: TGTGCCAGCAGCCAAGCCCACAGATATCCTTTCGTCGGTAGCGGGGGAGGTGAGCAGTTCTTC; CDR3 protein: CASSQAHRYPFVGSGGGEQFF
V gene: TRBV12-3/TRBV12-4; clone size: -; J gene: TRBJ1-4; D gene: TRBD1; CDR3 DNA: TGTGCCAGCAGTACAGGGGGAGGGGAAAAACTGTTTTTT; CDR3 protein: CASSTGGGEKLFF
V gene: TRBV3-1/TRBV3-2; clone size: -; J gene: TRBJ1-4; D gene: -; CDR3 DNA: TGTGCCAGCAGCCAAAATCGGCAGGGTGAAAAACTGTTTTTT; CDR3 protein: CASSQNRQGEKLFF
V gene: TRBV7-2; clone size: -; J gene: TRBJ2-1; D gene: TRBD2; CDR3 DNA: TGTGCCAGCAGAAAACTAGCGGGGGGGCTGGCTTCTTTCGATGAGCAGTTCTTC; CDR3 protein: CASRKLAGGLASFDEQFF
V gene: TRBV18; clone size: -; J gene: TRBJ2-5; D gene: -; CDR3 DNA: TGTGCCAGCTCACCGGCCAGGGGAGAGACCCAGTACTTC; CDR3 protein: CASSPARGETQYF
V gene: TRBV7-6; clone size: few; J gene: TRBJ2-2; D gene: -; CDR3 DNA: TGTGCCAGCAGCGCGGCCACTCCCGGGGAGCTGTTTTTT; CDR3 protein: CASSAATPGELFF
V gene: TRBV6-5; clone size: once; J gene: TRBJ2-3; D gene: TRBD2; CDR3 DNA: TGTGCCAGCAATTCGGGACTAGCGGACACAGATACGCAGTATTTT; CDR3 protein: CASNSGLADTDTQYF
V gene: TRBV11-2; clone size: -; J gene: TRBJ1-1; D gene: TRBD1; CDR3 DNA: TGTGCCAGCAGCCCCCGGACAGGGAGGAACACTGAAGCTTTCTTT; CDR3 protein: CASSPRTGRNTEAFF
V gene: TRBV7-6; clone size: -; J gene: TRBJ2-7; D gene: TRBD1; CDR3 DNA: TGTGCCAGCAGCTTAGCAGGGGGCAACGACGAGCAGTACTTC; CDR3 protein: CASSLAGGNDEQYF
V gene: TRBV19; clone size: -; J gene: TRBJ1-1; D gene: -; CDR3 DNA: TGTGCCAGTAAGATGGGGAGAGGTCTAGCTTTCTTT; CDR3 protein: CASKMGRGLAFF
V gene: TRBV6-6; clone size: -; J gene: TRBJ2-2; D gene: TRBD2; CDR3 DNA: TGTGCCAGCAGTCTTACTAGCGGGGGGGCCGGAGGGACCGGGGAGCTGTTTTTT; CDR3 protein: CASSLTSGGAGGTGELFF
V gene: TRBV5-1; clone size: -; J gene: TRBJ2-7; D gene: TRBD1; CDR3 DNA: TGCGCCAGCAGCTTGAATTCGGACGGACAGGCCTCCTACGAGCAGTACTTC; CDR3 protein: CASSLNSDGQASYEQYF
V gene: TRBV4-1; clone size: -; J gene: TRBJ2-5; D gene: TRBD2; CDR3 DNA: TGCGCCAGCAGCCTTCGACTAGCGGGGAAAGAGACCCAGTACTTC; CDR3 protein: CASSLRLAGKETQYF
V gene: TRBV18; clone size: -; J gene: TRBJ1-3; D gene: TRBD1; CDR3 DNA: TGTGCCAGCCTTCCGACAGGGGGGAGTTCTGGAAACACCATATATTTT; CDR3 protein: CASLPTGGSSGNTIYF
V gene: TRBV7-6; clone size: -; J gene: TRBJ1-1; D gene: -; CDR3 DNA: TGTGCCAGCAGCTTAGTCGCAGGGAACACTGAAGCTTTCTTT; CDR3 protein: CASSLVAGNTEAFF
V gene: TRBV5-5; clone size: -; J gene: TRBJ1-2; D gene: -; CDR3 DNA: TGTGCCAGCAGCCGGACTGGCTCTAACTATGGCTACACCTTC; CDR3 protein: CASSRTGSNYGYTF
V gene: TRBV15; clone size: -; J gene: TRBJ1-5; D gene: -; CDR3 DNA: TGTGCCACCAGCAGAGTAGGGGGTAATGATCAGCCCCAGCATTTT; CDR3 protein: CATSRVGGNDQPQHF
V gene: TRBV10-2; clone size: -; J gene: TRBJ2-7; D gene: TRBD1; CDR3 DNA: TGCGCCACCTCCCGGACAGGTTGGAACGAGCAGTACTTC; CDR3 protein: CATSRTGWNEQYF
V gene: TRBV29-1; clone size: -; J gene: TRBJ2-5; D gene: -; CDR3 DNA: TGCAGCGTTACCTCCGTCGACAGTAAAGAGACCCAGTACTTC; CDR3 protein: CSVTSVDSKETQYF
V gene: TRBV7-9; clone size: -; J gene: TRBJ1-1; D gene: TRBD1; CDR3 DNA: TGTGCCAGCAGCCCAGGGTGGGTGAGGGGGACAGGGGGAACTGAAGCTTTCTTT; CDR3 protein: CASSPGWVRGTGGTEAFF
V gene: TRBV12-3/TRBV12-4; clone size: -; J gene: TRBJ1-5; D gene: -; CDR3 DNA: TGTGCCAGCAGTTTGGGTTTGAGGCCGCCCCAGCATTTT; CDR3 protein: CASSLGLRPPQHF
V gene: TRBV10-3; clone size: -; J gene: TRBJ2-5; D gene: -; CDR3 DNA: TGTGCCATCAGTGAGAAAGGGGGTTTACAAGAGACCCAGTACTTC; CDR3 protein: CAISEKGGLQETQYF
V gene: TRBV5-1; clone size: -; J gene: TRBJ2-3; D gene: -; CDR3 DNA: TGCGCCAGCAGCCCAACTATGGCAGATACGCAGTATTTT; CDR3 protein: CASSPTMADTQYF
V gene: TRBV19; clone size: -; J gene: TRBJ1-5; D gene: TRBD1; CDR3 DNA: TGTGCCAGTGACTGGGACAGGGGCAATCAGCCCCAGCATTTT; CDR3 protein: CASDWDRGNQPQHF
V gene: TRBV27; clone size: -; J gene: TRBJ2-3; D gene: -; CDR3 DNA: TGTGCCAGCAGTCCCGGCCCGAGGGGCACAGATACGCAGTATTTT; CDR3 protein: CASSPGPRGTDTQYF
V gene: TRBV6-5; clone size: -; J gene: TRBJ2-2; D gene: TRBD2; CDR3 DNA: TGTGCCAGCATTGCGGGGGGGCTCACCGGGGAGCTGTTTTTT; CDR3 protein: CASIAGGLTGELFF
V gene: TRBV12-5; clone size: -; J gene: TRBJ2-3; D gene: TRBD1; CDR3 DNA: TGTGCTAGTGGTTTAAGGACAGGGGGTACAGATACGCAGTATTTT; CDR3 protein: CASGLRTGGTDTQYF
V gene: TRBV7-9; clone size: few; J gene: TRBJ1-3; D gene: -; CDR3 DNA: TGTGCCAGCAGCTCTACAGAATCTGGAAACACCATATATTTT; CDR3 protein: CASSSTESGNTIYF
V gene: TRBV11-1; clone size: -; J gene: TRBJ1-1; D gene: -; CDR3 DNA: TGTGCCAGCAGCTTAGCATATGGACAGCTGAACACTGAAGCTTTCTTT; CDR3 protein: CASSLAYGQLNTEAFF
V gene: TRBV5-5; clone size: -; J gene: TRBJ1-1; D gene: TRBD1; CDR3 DNA: TGTGCCAGCAGCTATCAGGGGGATCGGGCTTTCTTT; CDR3 protein: CASSYQGDRAFF
V gene: TRBV27; clone size: -; J gene: TRBJ1-5; D gene: -; CDR3 DNA: TGTGCCAGCTGGCGGGGCGCGGGTTACAATCAGCCCCAGCATTTT; CDR3 protein: CASWRGAGYNQPQHF
V gene: TRBV29-1; clone size: -; J gene: TRBJ1-2; D gene: -; CDR3 DNA: TGCAGCATCACCTCAGGAGGGGACTATGGCTACACCTTC; CDR3 protein: CSITSGGDYGYTF
V gene: TRBV12-3/TRBV12-4; clone size: -; J gene: TRBJ1-2; D gene: TRBD1; CDR3 DNA: TGTGCCAGCGATGTCGGACAGGGGGCTGGCTACACCTTC; CDR3 protein: CASDVGQGAGYTF
V gene: TRBV15; clone size: -; J gene: TRBJ1-4; D gene: -; CDR3 DNA: TGTGCCACCAGCAGAGAAGCAGGGGCGAATGAAAAACTGTTTTTT; CDR3 protein: CATSREAGANEKLFF
V gene: TRBV29-1; clone size: -; J gene: TRBJ1-1; D gene: -; CDR3 DNA: TGCAGCGTACACCCGACTGGTGGAACTGAAGCTTTCTTT; CDR3 protein: CSVHPTGGTEAFF
V gene: TRBV9; clone size: -; J gene: TRBJ1-2; D gene: TRBD1; CDR3 DNA: TGTGCCAGCAGCGATTTCGGACAGGGCCAGGGCTACACCTTC; CDR3 protein: CASSDFGQGQGYTF
V gene: TRBV7-6; clone size: -; J gene: TRBJ2-7; D gene: -; CDR3 DNA: TGTGCCAGCAGCCCTCAGGCAGGCTACGAGCAGTACTTC; CDR3 protein: CASSPQAGYEQYF
V gene: TRBV29-1; clone size: -; J gene: TRBJ2-2; D gene: TRBD2; CDR3 DNA: TGCAGCGTTGACCCCGCGGGGGGGCCCGGGGAGCTGTTTTTT; CDR3 protein: CSVDPAGGPGELFF
V gene: TRBV11-2; clone size: -; J gene: TRBJ2-7; D gene: -; CDR3 DNA: TGTGCCAGCAGCTTAGCCCGGGTCTACGAGCAGTACTTC; CDR3 protein: CASSLARVYEQYF